What follows are 32 T cell receptor beta chains derived from one specimen sequenced in a study of Graves' ophthalmopathy and Graves' hyperthyroidism. Amplified TCR beta CDR3 regions were obtained using RNA transcripts as template. Second-round multiplex PCR followed a first-round RT-PCR using HTBI primers. In TCRdb, the multiplex PCR reads were re-called with MiXCR into one record per CDR3 protein. The sample carries 900,000 to 1,200,000 distinct CDR3 sequences, 35% to 45% recorded once. Sequenced: peripheral blood or thyroid tissue (not recorded which). The receptors were gathered from an adult man with Graves' hyperthyroidism.

This clonotype occurred a few times. This chain links TRBV4-1 with TRBJ1-3, with 7 bases identical to TRBD1. J lost 3 bases, V lost 5 bases, and 4 bases had no gene match. The germline CDR1 and CDR2 sequences are MGHRA and YSYEKL. The CDR3 has 14 amino acids. The CDR3 nucleotides read TGCGCCAGCAGCGTCGACAGGGTTGGAAACACCATATATTTT. This sequence encodes CASSVDRVGNTIYF.

The chain carries TRBV10-3 and TRBJ2-5; D unclear. CDR1 and CDR2 (germline): ENHRY, SYGVKD. V gave up 2 bases and J gave up 11 bases, with 9 bases separating them. The CDR3 extends over 11 amino acids. CDR3 region: CAISERVSQYF. As DNA, the CDR3 is TGTGCCATCAGTGAGAGGGTGTCACAGTACTTC.

This clonotype was observed many times. The chain links TRBV20-1 to TRBJ1-6, with D tentatively TRBD1 (5 bases). V was shortened by 5 bases and J by 8 bases, with 19 bases between the two germline ends. Germline values: CDR1 DFQATT, CDR2 SNEGSKA (reference sequence). The CDR3 is 15 residues long. This CDR3 reads CSAPLQGLMDSPLHF. DNA of the CDR3: TGCAGTGCTCCTTTGCAGGGTTTAATGGATTCACCCCTCCACTTT.

The table lists this clonotype with many counts. J is TRBJ1-6 and V is TRBV7-2; tentative D call: TRBD1 (5 bases). With 1 base removed from V and 14 bases from J, the gap between germline ends came to 15 bases. The CDR3 runs to 14 residues. From germline, CDR1 is SGHTA and CDR2 FQGNSA. DNA for the CDR3: TGTGCCAGCAGCTTAGGGGGTGGGGGTCTCACCCTCCACTTT. It specifies CASSLGGGGLTLHF.

The sample holds many counts of this clonotype. The CDR3 loop reads CSVLSSGGYEQYF. The CDR3 region has the DNA TGCAGCGTGCTATCTAGCGGGGGGTACGAGCAGTACTTC. The chain joins TRBV29-1 to TRBJ2-7, with TRBD2 matching over 11 bases. J gave up 4 bases and V 6 bases, and 5 bases lay outside the gene matches. The CDR3 extends over 13 amino acids. Looked up from germline, CDR1 is SQVTM and CDR2 is ANQGSEA.

This clonotype has only one observation. The V gene is TRBV29-1, the J gene TRBJ1-2; 8 nucleotides align to TRBD1. CDR1 SQVTM and CDR2 ANQGSEA come from the germline V gene. This CDR3 contains 12 residues. V lost 3 bases and J lost 7; bases outside the gene matches: 4. CDR3 DNA sequence: TGCAGCGTTGAGACAGGGGAGGGTGGCTACACCTTC. Its protein is CSVETGEGGYTF.

This clonotype was detected a few times. The chain combines TRBV9 with TRBJ2-5; 8 bases fit TRBD2. Germline trimming cut 4 bases from V and 5 bases from J; bases unmatched to any gene: 13. The CDR3 runs to 16 residues. Germline-derived CDR1 and CDR2 are SGDLS and YYNGEE. CDR3 loop: CASSLLLSGSRETQYF. CDR3 sequence (DNA): TGTGCCAGCAGCCTCCTCCTCAGCGGGAGTAGGGAGACCCAGTACTTC.

V usage is TRBV9 and J usage is TRBJ2-7, with 7 bases aligning to TRBD2. The CDR3 has 14 amino acids. J was trimmed by 3 bases and V by 3 bases; bases with no gene match: 6. Per germline, CDR1 SGDLS and CDR2 YYNGEE. CDR3 region: CASSAGGLVYEQYF. DNA of the CDR3: TGTGCCAGCAGCGCCGGGGGGTTGGTCTACGAGCAGTACTTC.

The chain recombines TRBV7-6 with TRBJ1-5, with 7 bases fitting TRBD1. The ends lost 5 bases at V and 5 bases at J; junction bases unmatched: 9. Germline assignment: CDR1 SGHVS and CDR2 FNYEAQ. The CDR3 is 15 amino acids. The CDR3 DNA follows: TGTGCCAGCAGCCCCGGGGACAGTCCTTATCAGCCCCAGCATTTT. It is translated as CASSPGDSPYQPQHF.

V and J are TRBV6-2 or TRBV6-3 and TRBJ2-5; maybe TRBD2 (6 bases). The length of the CDR3 is 14 residues. Trimming shortened V by 7 bases and J by 5 bases, and 17 bases separated the two germline ends. Germline assignment: CDR1 MNHEY and CDR2 SVGEGT. The CDR3 reads CASNDLASQETQYF. The CDR3 DNA sequence: TGTGCCAGCAATGACCTAGCGAGTCAGGAGACCCAGTACTTC.

The chain employs TRBV25-1 and TRBJ1-1; 7 nucleotides match TRBD1. This CDR3 comprises 17 residues. The ends lost 0 bases at V and 1 base at J; junction bases unmatched: 8. Germline V gene lookup returns CDR1 MGHDK and CDR2 SYGVNS. CDR3 bases: TGTGCCAGCAGTGAATATAAGGGGGCGCCGGGGAACACTGAAGCTTTCTTT. Residues: CASSEYKGAPGNTEAFF.

This clonotype was observed a handful of times. CDR3 in amino acids: CASTEGFYHYTF. The CDR3 coding sequence is TGTGCCAGCACCGAAGGGTTTTACCACTACACCTTC. The chain employs TRBV12-3 or TRBV12-4 and TRBJ1-2; D is undetermined. The CDR3 runs 12 residues. The germline V and J ends were trimmed by 7 bases and 10 bases, with 16 bases remaining between them.

The rearrangement links TRBV9 to TRBJ2-7; the D is unclear. V lost 3 bases, J lost 5 bases, and 21 bases lay in between. The CDR3 has 16 amino acids. Germline V gene sequence: CDR1 SGDLS, CDR2 YYNGEE. The CDR3 protein is CASSGGQGWSLNEQYF. For the CDR3, the DNA is TGTGCCAGCAGCGGAGGCCAAGGGTGGAGCCTCAACGAGCAGTACTTC.

The count of this clonotype is one. The V and J genes are TRBV5-6 and TRBJ2-6; D is unclear. Trimming left V 5 bases short and J 0 bases short, with 18 bases between. This CDR3 contains 18 residues. Germline CDR1 is SGHDT and CDR2 is YYEEEE. CDR3 loop: CASSYRKSKNSGANVLTF. The DNA of the CDR3 is TGTGCCAGCAGTTACCGCAAGTCGAAAAACTCTGGGGCCAACGTCCTGACTTTC.

The V gene is TRBV9, the J gene TRBJ1-6, with D unclear. V lost 0 bases to trimming and J lost 14 bases, with 12 bases between them. Germline V lookup: CDR1 SGDLS, CDR2 YYNGEE. The CDR3 is made up of 13 amino acids. For the CDR3, the DNA is TGTGCCAGCAGCGTAGGGATTCGGTTGTCCCTCCACTTT. Translation gives CASSVGIRLSLHF.

J is TRBJ1-1 and V is TRBV29-1; 8 positions agree with TRBD1. With 0 bases clipped from V and 3 bases from J, the junction kept 3 bases outside the gene matches. Germline loops: CDR1 SQVTM, CDR2 ANQGSEA. The CDR3 is made up of 14 amino acids. As DNA, the CDR3 is TGCAGCGTTGAAGAGGACAGGGCGTACACTGAAGCTTTCTTT. Its translation: CSVEEDRAYTEAFF.

The sample holds a few counts of this clonotype. The chain recombines TRBV6-5 with TRBJ1-5; TRBD1 matches at 9 bases. The germline CDR1 and CDR2 sequences are MNHEY and SVGAGI. With 4 bases clipped from V and 7 bases from J, the junction kept 11 bases outside the gene matches. The CDR3 runs to 16 residues. CDR3 protein: CASSSLGQGVYQPQHF. In nucleotides, the CDR3 is TGTGCCAGCAGTTCACTGGGACAGGGAGTTTACCAGCCCCAGCATTTT.

The chain links TRBV20-1 to TRBJ1-1; D unresolved. Per germline, CDR1 DFQATT and CDR2 SNEGSKA (reference sequence). This CDR3 contains 13 residues. Between the trimmed V and J ends, which lost 4 bases and 4 bases, there was a span of 13 bases. CDR3 protein: CSAKGTVGTEAFF. The DNA of the CDR3 is TGCAGTGCTAAGGGAACCGTTGGCACTGAAGCTTTCTTT.

The chain links TRBV15 to TRBJ2-6; TRBD1 is a possible D gene (6 bases). CDR1 is LNHNV and CDR2 is YYDKDF in the germline V gene (reference sequence). The CDR3 extends over 17 amino acids. Trimming removed 1 base at V and 4 bases at J, with 14 bases between. Here the CDR3 reads CATSRGQGFTGANVLTF. The CDR3 nucleotides read TGTGCCACCAGCAGAGGTCAGGGGTTCACCGGGGCCAACGTCCTGACTTTC.

This clonotype was seen repeatedly, ten times or more. The genes are TRBV29-1 and TRBJ1-2; 9 positions agree with TRBD1. The V gene end was trimmed by 3 bases and the J gene end by 4 bases; junction bases not matched to a gene: 9. Germline values: CDR1 SQVTM, CDR2 ANQGSEA. This CDR3 is 15 amino acids long. The DNA of the CDR3 is TGCAGCGTTGATGGGGGGGGACAGGGTTTCTATGGCTACACCTTC. It encodes CSVDGGGQGFYGYTF.

V gene TRBV7-3 combines with J gene TRBJ1-1; the D is unclear. The CDR3 is 15 amino acids. From germline, CDR1 is SGHTA and CDR2 FQGTGA. Trimming left V 5 bases short and J 8 bases short, with 21 bases between. In DNA form, the CDR3 reads TGTGCCAGCAGCCAAGGCAGGTCCAACCCAGAAGAAGCTTTCTTT. This sequence encodes CASSQGRSNPEEAFF. Full variable domain (outside the CDR3, taken from reference TRBV7-3 and TRBJ1-1): GAGVSQTPSNKVTEKGKYVELRCDPISGHTALYWYRQSLGQGPEFLIYFQGTGAADDSGLPNDRFFAVRPEGSVSTLKIQRTERGDSAVYLCASSQGRSNPEEAFFGQGTRLTVV.

The CDR3 loop is CASSARPRAGSSTGELFF. In DNA form, the CDR3 reads TGTGCCAGCAGTGCTAGGCCTCGGGCAGGCTCTTCCACCGGGGAGCTGTTTTTT. V gene TRBV25-1 combines with J gene TRBJ2-2; no clear D gene. Between the trimmed V and J ends, which lost 4 bases and 4 bases, there was a span of 22 bases. The CDR3 has 18 residues. Germline V CDR1 and CDR2: MGHDK, SYGVNS. Looking up the rest from reference TRBV25-1 and TRBJ2-2 gives the full variable domain: EADIYQTPRYLVIGTGKKITLECSQTMGHDKMYWYQQDPGMELHLIHYSYGVNSTEKGDLSSESTVSRIRTEHFPLTLESARPSHTSQYLCASSARPRAGSSTGELFFGEGSRLTVL.

The chain uses TRBV15 and TRBJ2-7, with 8 bases fitting TRBD1. With the DNA end fitting TRBJ2-1 better, the J assignment may be wrong. Germline lookup yields CDR1 LNHNV and CDR2 YYDKDF (reference sequence). The CDR3 is 15 residues long. The CDR3 DNA follows: TGTGCCACCAGCATTGGGGACAGGAATAACAATGAGCAGTTCTTC. It yields the protein CATSIGDRNNNEQFF.

J is TRBJ1-4 and V is TRBV11-2; tentative D call: TRBD1 (6 bases). V lost 5 bases to trimming and J lost 6 bases, with 16 bases between them. The CDR3 spans 15 residues. CDR1 is SGHAT and CDR2 is FQNNGV in the germline V gene. The CDR3 DNA is TGTGCCAGCAGCGAACCGGGGAGACAGGATGAAAAACTGTTTTTT. Residues: CASSEPGRQDEKLFF.

This clonotype was found many times. This chain connects TRBV19 to TRBJ1-1, with D maybe TRBD1 (5 bases). CDR3 length: 14 amino acids. V lost 3 bases to trimming and J lost 4 bases, with 12 bases between them. The germline V gene has CDR1 LNHDA and CDR2 SQIVND (reference sequence). In DNA, the CDR3 is TGTGCCAGTAGTATTCTCACAGGACCCACTGAAGCTTTCTTT. Amino acid sequence: CASSILTGPTEAFF.

This clonotype has at least ten counts. The CDR3 sequence is CATSRDRAAYEQYF. The CDR3 DNA follows: TGTGCCACCAGCAGAGATCGGGCCGCCTACGAGCAGTACTTC. V gene TRBV15 combines with J gene TRBJ2-7; D uncertain. CDR1 and CDR2 from the germline V gene are LNHNV and YYDKDF (reference sequence). V gave up 0 bases and J gave up 2 bases, with 8 bases separating them. This CDR3 is 14 amino acids long.

There are many counts of this clonotype. The chain couples TRBV7-8 to TRBJ2-6; D unresolved. Trimming pared 1 base from V and 0 bases from J, leaving 13 bases between. Germline lookup yields CDR1 SGHVS and CDR2 FQNEAQ. The CDR3 loop spans 18 amino acids. In DNA form, the CDR3 reads TGTGCCAGCAGCTTAGAGGGTCCTACTTACTCTGGGGCCAACGTCCTGACTTTC. Protein: CASSLEGPTYSGANVLTF.

This clonotype has a handful of counts. This chain uses TRBV4-1 with TRBJ2-7; 11 nucleotides align to TRBD2. The CDR3 totals 15 residues. The germline V gene encodes CDR1 MGHRA and CDR2 YSYEKL. J gave up 2 bases and V 6 bases, and 6 bases lay outside the gene matches. CDR3 residues: CASRSTSGGTYEQYF. Here the CDR3 DNA reads TGCGCCAGCAGATCTACTAGCGGGGGTACCTACGAGCAGTACTTC.

This clonotype has a handful of counts. The V call is TRBV7-2, the J call TRBJ2-3; D is undetermined. The CDR3 sequence is 12 residues long. Germline assignment: CDR1 SGHTA and CDR2 FQGNSA. V was clipped by 5 bases and J by 6 bases, with 9 bases between them. DNA for the CDR3: TGTGCCAGCAGCCGTTTCAGGGATACGCAGTATTTT. Its translation: CASSRFRDTQYF.

This sequence joins TRBV9 and TRBJ1-2; D perhaps matches TRBD1 (6 bases). The length of the CDR3 is 17 residues. Trimming took off 0 bases at V and 5 bases at J, with 20 bases between the two ends. Germline values: CDR1 SGDLS, CDR2 YYNGEE. CDR3 in DNA: TGTGCCAGCAGCGTAGGAGCGGGGGCGATGAAAAATTATGGCTACACCTTC. It encodes CASSVGAGAMKNYGYTF.

The chain employs TRBV7-9 and TRBJ2-7, with D possibly TRBD1 on 5 matching bases. The CDR3 sequence is 13 residues long. The germline V gene has CDR1 SEHNR and CDR2 FQNEAQ (reference sequence). Trimming took 4 bases from V and 5 from J, leaving 12 bases between them. The CDR3 reads CASSSSQGNEQYF. CDR3 nucleotides: TGTGCCAGCAGCTCCTCGCAGGGAAACGAGCAGTACTTC. Together with reference TRBV7-9 and TRBJ2-7, the CDR3 gives the full variable domain: DTGVSQNPRHKITKRGQNVTFRCDPISEHNRLYWYRQTLGQGPEFLTYFQNEAQLEKSRLLSDRFSAERPKGSFSTLEIQRTEQGDSAMYLCASSSSQGNEQYFGPGTRLTVT.

The rearrangement links TRBV14 to TRBJ2-5; D possibly corresponds to TRBD2 (5 bases). Germline CDR1 is SGHDN and CDR2 is FVKESK. The germline V and J ends were trimmed by 0 bases and 7 bases, with 9 bases remaining between them. The CDR3 length is 13 residues. The CDR3 region is CASSQEIGGTQYF. In DNA form, the CDR3 reads TGTGCCAGCAGCCAAGAAATAGGAGGGACCCAGTACTTC. Full variable domain (rest looked up from reference TRBV14 and TRBJ2-5): EAGVTQFPSHSVIEKGQTVTLRCDPISGHDNLYWYRRVMGKEIKFLLHFVKESKQDESGMPNNRFLAERTGGTYSTLKVQPAELEDSGVYFCASSQEIGGTQYFGPGTRLLVL.